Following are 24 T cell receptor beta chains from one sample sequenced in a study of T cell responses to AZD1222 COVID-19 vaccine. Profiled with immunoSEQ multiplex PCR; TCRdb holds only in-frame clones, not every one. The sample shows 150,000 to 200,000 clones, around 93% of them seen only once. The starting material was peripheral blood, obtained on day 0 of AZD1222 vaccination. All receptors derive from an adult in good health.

This CDR3 is CASSLVGGRDTEAFF. In DNA form, the CDR3 reads TGTGCCAGCAGTTTAGTCGGGGGGCGGGACACTGAAGCTTTCTTT. The gene calls are TRBV27 and TRBJ1-1, with D possibly TRBD1 on 6 matching bases. Deletions cut 2 bases from V and 3 bases from J, with 13 bases between. The length of the CDR3 is 15 residues. Germline values: CDR1 MNHEY, CDR2 SMNVEV (reference sequence).

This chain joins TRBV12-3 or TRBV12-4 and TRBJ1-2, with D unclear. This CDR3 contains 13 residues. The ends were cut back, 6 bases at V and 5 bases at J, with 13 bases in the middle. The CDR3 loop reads CASRARELYGYTF. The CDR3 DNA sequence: TGTGCCAGCAGAGCCCGGGAGCTTTATGGCTACACCTTC.

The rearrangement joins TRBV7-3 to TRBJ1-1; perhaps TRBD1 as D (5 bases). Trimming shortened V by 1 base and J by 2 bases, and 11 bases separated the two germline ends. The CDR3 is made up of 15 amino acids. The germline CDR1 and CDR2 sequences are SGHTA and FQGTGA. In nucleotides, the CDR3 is TGTGCCAGCAGCTTAAAGAGGGGCCAAAACACTGAAGCTTTCTTT. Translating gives CASSLKRGQNTEAFF.

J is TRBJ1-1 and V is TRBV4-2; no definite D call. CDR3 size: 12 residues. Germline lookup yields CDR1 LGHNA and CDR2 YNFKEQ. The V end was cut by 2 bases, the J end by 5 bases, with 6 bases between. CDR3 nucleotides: TGTGCCAGCAGCCAAAGTGGGACTGAAGCTTTCTTT. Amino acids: CASSQSGTEAFF.

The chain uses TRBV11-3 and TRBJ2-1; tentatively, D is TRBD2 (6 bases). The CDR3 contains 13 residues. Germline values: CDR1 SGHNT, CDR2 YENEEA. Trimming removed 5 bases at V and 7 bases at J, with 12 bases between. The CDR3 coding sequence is TGTGCCAGCAGCCTGGGGGGAGTAAATGAGCAGTTCTTC. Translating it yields CASSLGGVNEQFF.

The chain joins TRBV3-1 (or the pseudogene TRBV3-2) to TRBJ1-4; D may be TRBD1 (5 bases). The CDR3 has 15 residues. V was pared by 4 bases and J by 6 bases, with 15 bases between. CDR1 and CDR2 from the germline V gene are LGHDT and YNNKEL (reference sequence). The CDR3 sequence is CASSPSGAGDEKLFF. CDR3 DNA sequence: TGTGCCAGCAGCCCCAGCGGGGCGGGGGATGAAAAACTGTTTTTT.

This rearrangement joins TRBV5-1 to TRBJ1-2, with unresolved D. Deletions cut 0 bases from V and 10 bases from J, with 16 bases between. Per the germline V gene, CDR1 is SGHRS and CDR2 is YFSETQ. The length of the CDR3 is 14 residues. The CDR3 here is CASSLGVQALSYTF. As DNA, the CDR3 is TGCGCCAGCAGCTTGGGAGTGCAGGCTCTCTCCTACACCTTC.

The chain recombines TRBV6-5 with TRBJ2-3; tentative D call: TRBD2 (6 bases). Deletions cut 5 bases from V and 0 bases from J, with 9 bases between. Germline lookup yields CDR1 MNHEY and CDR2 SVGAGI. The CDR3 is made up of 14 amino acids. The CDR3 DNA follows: TGTGCCAGCAGTAAGGGACTTAGCACAGATACGCAGTATTTT. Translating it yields CASSKGLSTDTQYF.

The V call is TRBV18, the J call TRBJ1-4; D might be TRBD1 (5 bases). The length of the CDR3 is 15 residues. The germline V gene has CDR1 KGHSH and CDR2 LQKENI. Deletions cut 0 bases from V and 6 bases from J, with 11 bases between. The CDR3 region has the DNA TGTGCCAGCTCACCACCGGCGGGGCCGGATGAAAAACTGTTTTTT. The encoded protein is CASSPPAGPDEKLFF.

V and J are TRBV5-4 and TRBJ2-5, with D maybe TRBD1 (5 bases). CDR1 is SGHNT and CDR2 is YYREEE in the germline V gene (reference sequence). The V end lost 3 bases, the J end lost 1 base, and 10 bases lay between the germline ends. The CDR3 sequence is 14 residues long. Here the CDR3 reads CASSSQGSQETQYF. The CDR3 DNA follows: TGTGCCAGCAGCTCCCAGGGTTCCCAAGAGACCCAGTACTTC.

The CDR3 nucleotides are TGTGCCAGCAGCCAAGATCCTAGCGGGAGCTTCAATGAGCAGTTCTTC. Encoded protein: CASSQDPSGSFNEQFF. The J gene is TRBJ2-1, the V gene TRBV4-2; 10 nucleotides align to TRBD2. This CDR3 contains 16 residues. J gave up 6 bases and V 0 bases, and 5 bases lay outside the gene matches. Germline-derived CDR1 and CDR2 are LGHNA and YNFKEQ.

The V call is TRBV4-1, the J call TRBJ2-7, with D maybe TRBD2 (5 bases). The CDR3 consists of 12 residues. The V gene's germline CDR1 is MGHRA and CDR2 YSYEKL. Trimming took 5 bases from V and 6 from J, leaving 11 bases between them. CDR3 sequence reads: CASSSDSFEQYF. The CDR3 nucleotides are TGCGCCAGCAGCTCGGACTCTTTCGAGCAGTACTTC.

CDR3 in amino acids: CASSQGGPPRKYNSPLHF. Here the CDR3 DNA reads TGTGCCAGCAGCCAAGGTGGACCGCCACGGAAATATAATTCACCCCTCCACTTT. V usage is TRBV14 and J usage is TRBJ1-6; D is unclear. V shed 1 base and J shed 4 bases, with 17 bases lying between them. The CDR3 contains 18 residues. CDR1 and CDR2 from the germline V gene are SGHDN and FVKESK.

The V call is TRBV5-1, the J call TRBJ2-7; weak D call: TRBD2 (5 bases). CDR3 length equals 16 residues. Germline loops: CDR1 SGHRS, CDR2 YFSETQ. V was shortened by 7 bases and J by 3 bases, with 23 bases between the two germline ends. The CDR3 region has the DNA TGCGCCAGCGCCCCTGGCGGAGGAACCCCGCTCTACGAGCAGTACTTC. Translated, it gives CASAPGGGTPLYEQYF.

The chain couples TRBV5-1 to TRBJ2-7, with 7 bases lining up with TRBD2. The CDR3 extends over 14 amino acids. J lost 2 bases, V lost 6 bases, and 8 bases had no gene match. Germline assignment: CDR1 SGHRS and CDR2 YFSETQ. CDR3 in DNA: TGCGCCAGCAAAGAGGGAGGGGCGGCCTACGAGCAGTACTTC. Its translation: CASKEGGAAYEQYF.

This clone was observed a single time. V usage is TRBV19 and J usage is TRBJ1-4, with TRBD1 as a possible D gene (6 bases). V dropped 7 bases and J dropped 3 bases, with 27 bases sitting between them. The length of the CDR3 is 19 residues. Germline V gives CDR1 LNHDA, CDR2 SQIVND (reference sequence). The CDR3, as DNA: TGTGCCAGTACTCAACTACGAAGCGGGGGGCGCAAGGCTAATGAAAAACTGTTTTTT. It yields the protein CASTQLRSGGRKANEKLFF.

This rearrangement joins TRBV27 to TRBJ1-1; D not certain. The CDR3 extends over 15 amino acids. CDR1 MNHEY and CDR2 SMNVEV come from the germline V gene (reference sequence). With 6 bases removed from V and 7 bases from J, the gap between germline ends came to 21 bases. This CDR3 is CASSEAGLGKVEAFF. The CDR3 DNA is TGTGCCAGCAGCGAAGCAGGACTGGGAAAGGTTGAAGCTTTCTTT.

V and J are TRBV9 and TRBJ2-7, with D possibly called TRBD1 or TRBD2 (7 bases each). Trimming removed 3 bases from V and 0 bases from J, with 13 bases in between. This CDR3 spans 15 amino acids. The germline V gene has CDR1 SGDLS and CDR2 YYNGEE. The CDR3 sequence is CASSEGGGSSYEQYF. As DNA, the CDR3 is TGTGCCAGCAGCGAAGGGGGCGGGAGCTCCTACGAGCAGTACTTC.

The CDR3 bases are TGTGCCAGCAGCTTAGACCTTTGGGTGGGAGGCGAGCAGTACTTC. Its protein is CASSLDLWVGGEQYF. The rearrangement uses TRBV7-9 and TRBJ2-7, with D tentatively TRBD2 (6 bases). The CDR3 runs 15 residues. Germline CDR1 reads SEHNR; CDR2 reads FQNEAQ (reference sequence). V lost 1 base to trimming and J lost 6 bases, with 16 bases between them.

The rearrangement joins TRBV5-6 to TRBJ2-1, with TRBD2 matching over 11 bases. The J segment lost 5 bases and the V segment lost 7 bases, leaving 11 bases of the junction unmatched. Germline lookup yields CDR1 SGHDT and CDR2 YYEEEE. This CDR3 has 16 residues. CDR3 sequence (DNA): TGTGCCAGCCGCGACTGGGGACTAGCGGCGAACAATGAGCAGTTCTTC. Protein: CASRDWGLAANNEQFF. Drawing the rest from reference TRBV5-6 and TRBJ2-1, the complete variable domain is DAGVTQSPTHLIKTRGQQVTLRCSPKSGHDTVSWYQQALGQGPQFIFQYYEEEERQRGNFPDRFSGHQFPNYSSELNVNALLLGDSALYLCASRDWGLAANNEQFFGPGTRLTVL.

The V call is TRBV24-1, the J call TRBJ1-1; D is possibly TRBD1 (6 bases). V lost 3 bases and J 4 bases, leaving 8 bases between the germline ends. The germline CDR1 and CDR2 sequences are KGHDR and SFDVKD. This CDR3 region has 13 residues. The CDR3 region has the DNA TGTGCCACCAGTGATGGGGGGGCCACTGAAGCTTTCTTT. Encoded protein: CATSDGGATEAFF.

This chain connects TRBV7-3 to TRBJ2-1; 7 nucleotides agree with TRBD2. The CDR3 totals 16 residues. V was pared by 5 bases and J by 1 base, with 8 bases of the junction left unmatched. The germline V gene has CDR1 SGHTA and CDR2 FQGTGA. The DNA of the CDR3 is TGTGCCAGCAGCCCCAAAGGGAGGGGTTCCTACAATGAGCAGTTCTTC. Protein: CASSPKGRGSYNEQFF.

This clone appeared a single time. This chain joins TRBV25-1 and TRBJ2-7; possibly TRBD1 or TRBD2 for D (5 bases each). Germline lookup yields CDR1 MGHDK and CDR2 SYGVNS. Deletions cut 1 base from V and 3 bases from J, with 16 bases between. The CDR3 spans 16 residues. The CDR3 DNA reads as TGTGCCAGCAGTGAATCGGGGCTAGAAAAGGGCTACGAGCAGTACTTC. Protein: CASSESGLEKGYEQYF.

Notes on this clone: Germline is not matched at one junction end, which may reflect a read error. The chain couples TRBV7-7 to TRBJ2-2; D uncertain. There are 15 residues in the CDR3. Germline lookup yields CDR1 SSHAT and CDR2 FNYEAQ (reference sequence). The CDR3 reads CASSSLGPSTGELFF. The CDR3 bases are TGTGCTAGCAGCTCCTTAGGCCCCTCCACCGGGGAGCTGTTTTTT.